This T cell receptor beta chain was retrieved from a study of blood T cell repertoires in COVID-19. Trimming removed 5 bases at V and 2 bases at J, with 9 bases between. CDR1 and CDR2 from the germline V gene are MNHEY and SVGEGT. The CDR3 consists of 14 residues. Method: immunoSEQ multiplex PCR; TCRdb's copy keeps in-frame clones and lacks some. The sample shows under 250,000 clones, about four fifths of them seen only once. The rearrangement joins TRBV6-2 or TRBV6-3 to TRBJ2-2; D is unresolved. The receptor was isolated from a woman aged 45-65 years who had been exposed to COVID-19. The specimen sequenced was PBMCs or T cells enriched from blood (not recorded which). Written as DNA, the CDR3 is TGTGCCAGCAGTGAGACACGCAACACCGGGGAGCTGTTTTTT. Translated, it gives CASSETRNTGELFF.